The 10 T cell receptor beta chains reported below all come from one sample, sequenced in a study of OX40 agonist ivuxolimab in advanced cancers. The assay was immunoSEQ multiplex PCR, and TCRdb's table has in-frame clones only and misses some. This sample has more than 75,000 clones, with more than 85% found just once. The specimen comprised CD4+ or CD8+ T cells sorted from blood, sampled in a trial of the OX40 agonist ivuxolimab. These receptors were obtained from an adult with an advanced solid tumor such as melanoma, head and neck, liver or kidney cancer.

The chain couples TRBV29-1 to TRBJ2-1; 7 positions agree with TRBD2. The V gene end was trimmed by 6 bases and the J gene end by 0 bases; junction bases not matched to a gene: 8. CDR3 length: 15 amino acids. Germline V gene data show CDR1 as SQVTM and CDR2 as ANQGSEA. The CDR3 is CSVGSGISSYNEQFF. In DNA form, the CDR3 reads TGCAGCGTGGGGAGCGGGATCAGCTCCTACAATGAGCAGTTCTTC.

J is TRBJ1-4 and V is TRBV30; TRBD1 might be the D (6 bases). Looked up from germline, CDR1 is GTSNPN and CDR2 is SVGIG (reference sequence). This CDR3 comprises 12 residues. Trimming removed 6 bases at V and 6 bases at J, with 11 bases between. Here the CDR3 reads CACSQGYEKLFF. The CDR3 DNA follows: TGTGCCTGCTCGCAGGGGTATGAAAAACTGTTTTTT. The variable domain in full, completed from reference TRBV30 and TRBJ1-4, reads SQTIHQWPATLVQPVGSPLSLECTVEGTSNPNLYWYRQAAGRGLQLLFYSVGIGQISSEVPQNLSASRPQDRQFILSSKKLLLSDSGFYLCACSQGYEKLFFGSGTQLSVL.

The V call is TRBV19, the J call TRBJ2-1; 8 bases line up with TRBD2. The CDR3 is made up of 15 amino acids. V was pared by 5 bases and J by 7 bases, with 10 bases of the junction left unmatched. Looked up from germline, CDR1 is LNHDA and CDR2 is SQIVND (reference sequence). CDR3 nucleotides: TGTGCCAGTAGTGCGGGACTAGTGGTGAGGAATGAGCAGTTCTTC. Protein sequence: CASSAGLVVRNEQFF.

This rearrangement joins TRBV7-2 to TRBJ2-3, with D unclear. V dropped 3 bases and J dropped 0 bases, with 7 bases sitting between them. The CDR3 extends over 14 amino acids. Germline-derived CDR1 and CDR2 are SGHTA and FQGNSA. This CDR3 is CASSFSASTDTQYF. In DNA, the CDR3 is TGTGCCAGCAGCTTCAGTGCTAGCACAGATACGCAGTATTTT. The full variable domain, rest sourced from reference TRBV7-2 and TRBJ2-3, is GAGVSQSPSNKVTEKGKDVELRCDPISGHTALYWYRQSLGQGLEFLIYFQGNSAPDKSGLPSDRFSAERTGGSVSTLTIQRTQQEDSAVYLCASSFSASTDTQYFGPGTRLTVL.

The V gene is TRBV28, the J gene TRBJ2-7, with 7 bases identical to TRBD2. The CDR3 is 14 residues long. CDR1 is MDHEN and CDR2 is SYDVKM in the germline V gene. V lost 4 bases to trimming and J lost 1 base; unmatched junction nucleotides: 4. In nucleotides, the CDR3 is TGTGCCAGCAGTTACAGCGGGGCGTCCTACGAGCAGTACTTC. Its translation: CASSYSGASYEQYF.

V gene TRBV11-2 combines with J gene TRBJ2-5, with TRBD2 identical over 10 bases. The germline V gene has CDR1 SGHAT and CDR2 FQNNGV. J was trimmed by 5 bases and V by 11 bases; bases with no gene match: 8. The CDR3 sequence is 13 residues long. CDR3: CAGSGRAVETQYF. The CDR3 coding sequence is TGTGCCGGAAGCGGGAGGGCCGTGGAGACCCAGTACTTC.

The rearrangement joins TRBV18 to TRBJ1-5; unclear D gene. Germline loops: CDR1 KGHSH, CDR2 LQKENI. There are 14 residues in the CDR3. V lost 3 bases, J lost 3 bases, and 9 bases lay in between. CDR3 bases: TGTGCCAGCTCACCCCCCAGCTCCAATCAGCCCCAGCATTTT. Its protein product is CASSPPSSNQPQHF.

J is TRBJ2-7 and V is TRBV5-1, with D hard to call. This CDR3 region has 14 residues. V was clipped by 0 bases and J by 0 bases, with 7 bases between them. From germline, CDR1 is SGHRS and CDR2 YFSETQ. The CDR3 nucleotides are TGCGCCAGCAGCTTGGAGGCGAGCTCCTACGAGCAGTACTTC. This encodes CASSLEASSYEQYF. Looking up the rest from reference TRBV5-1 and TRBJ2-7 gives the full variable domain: KAGVTQTPRYLIKTRGQQVTLSCSPISGHRSVSWYQQTPGQGLQFLFEYFSETQRNKGNFPGRFSGRQFSNSRSEMNVSTLELGDSALYLCASSLEASSYEQYFGPGTRLTVT.

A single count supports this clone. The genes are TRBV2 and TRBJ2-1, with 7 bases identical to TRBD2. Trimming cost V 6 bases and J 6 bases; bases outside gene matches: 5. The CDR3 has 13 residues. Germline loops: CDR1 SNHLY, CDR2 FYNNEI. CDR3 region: CASRGGLLNEQFF. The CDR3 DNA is TGTGCCAGCAGGGGAGGGCTCCTCAATGAGCAGTTCTTC.

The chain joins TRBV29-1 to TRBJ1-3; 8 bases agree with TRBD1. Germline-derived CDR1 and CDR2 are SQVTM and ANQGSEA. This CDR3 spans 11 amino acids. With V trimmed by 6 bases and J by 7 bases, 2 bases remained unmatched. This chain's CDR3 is CSVYRGNTIYF. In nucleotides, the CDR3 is TGCAGCGTCTACAGGGGGAACACCATATATTTT. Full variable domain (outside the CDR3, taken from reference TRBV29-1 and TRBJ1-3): SAVISQKPSRDICQRGTSLTIQCQVDSQVTMMFWYRQQPGQSLTLIATANQGSEATYESGFVIDKFPISRPNLTFSTLTVSNMSPEDSSIYLCSVYRGNTIYFGEGSWLTVV.